The 13 T cell receptor beta chains given below trace back to one sample, sequenced in a study of cytomegalovirus exposure and HLA in healthy donors. PCR used 60 Vbeta primers and 13 Jbeta primers. Measured with immunoSEQ multiplex PCR; TCRdb has only the in-frame clones, and not every one. The data hold about 140,000 clones, with more than 65% observed a single time. Input material: PBMCs. These TCRs come from a woman aged 25 to 39 in good health and CMV-seronegative.

This clone has a handful of counts. The gene calls are TRBV19 and TRBJ2-7; TRBD2 aligns across 11 bases. This CDR3 comprises 15 residues. The J segment lost 0 bases and the V segment lost 8 bases, leaving 6 bases of the junction unmatched. Germline loops: CDR1 LNHDA, CDR2 SQIVND (reference sequence). Written as DNA, the CDR3 is TGTGCCAGTCGCGCGACTAGCGGGACCTCCTACGAGCAGTACTTC. Translated, it gives CASRATSGTSYEQYF.

V usage is TRBV5-8 and J usage is TRBJ2-5, with 12 bases lining up with TRBD1. The CDR3 is made up of 15 amino acids. The V segment lost 4 bases and the J segment 5 bases; nucleotides outside the gene matches: 6. Germline CDR1 reads SGHTS; CDR2 reads YDEGEE. CDR3 nucleotides: TGTGCCAGCAGCGGGACAGGGGGCTCGGAGGAGACCCAGTACTTC. The encoded protein is CASSGTGGSEETQYF.

The chain joins TRBV9 to TRBJ2-3; 8 bases are shared with TRBD2. CDR1 and CDR2 from the germline V gene are SGDLS and YYNGEE. Losses at the gene ends were 3 bases for V and 11 bases for J; bases not matched to a gene: 14. The length of the CDR3 is 15 residues. The CDR3 DNA sequence: TGTGCCAGCAGCGAACCGGGACTAGGGGCGGGGGAGCAGTATTTT. As protein: CASSEPGLGAGEQYF.

The gene calls are TRBV27 and TRBJ2-6; D gene ambiguous. CDR3 length: 15 amino acids. Trimming pared 7 bases from V and 0 bases from J, leaving 10 bases between. Germline CDR1 MNHEY, CDR2 SMNVEV (reference sequence). The CDR3 bases are TGTGCCAGCACCGTTCGACTCTCTGGGGCCAACGTCCTGACTTTC. Translated: CASTVRLSGANVLTF.

A word on this clone: One end of the junction does not line up with germline, which may come from a read error. The CDR3 reads CSSSSTTGFRNTIYF. CDR3 coding DNA: TGTTCCAGCAGCTCGACTACAGGGTTCCGAAACACCATATATTTT. The chain employs TRBV7-9 and TRBJ1-3; possible D gene TRBD1, 6 bases. The CDR3 sequence is 15 residues long. The V gene's germline CDR1 is SEHNR and CDR2 FQNEAQ (reference sequence).

The rearrangement uses TRBV30 and TRBJ1-5; D is undetermined. The length of the CDR3 is 15 residues. The germline V and J ends were trimmed by 0 bases and 7 bases, with 16 bases remaining between them. The germline V gene encodes CDR1 GTSNPN and CDR2 SVGIG (reference sequence). CDR3 in amino acids: CAWSVGLEGGQPQHF. CDR3 coding DNA: TGTGCCTGGAGTGTGGGTCTTGAGGGAGGCCAGCCCCAGCATTTT. Full variable domain (rest looked up from reference TRBV30 and TRBJ1-5): SQTIHQWPATLVQPVGSPLSLECTVEGTSNPNLYWYRQAAGRGLQLLFYSVGIGQISSEVPQNLSASRPQDRQFILSSKKLLLSDSGFYLCAWSVGLEGGQPQHFGDGTRLSIL.

The rearrangement uses TRBV20-1 and TRBJ1-1; unclear D gene. Trimming removed 4 bases from V and 6 bases from J, with 9 bases in between. Germline V lookup: CDR1 DFQATT, CDR2 SNEGSKA (reference sequence). The CDR3 extends over 11 amino acids. The CDR3: CSAKHQAEAFF. The CDR3, as DNA: TGCAGTGCTAAACATCAAGCTGAAGCTTTCTTT.

This chain uses TRBV7-2 with TRBJ1-5; 9 nucleotides line up with TRBD1. Germline CDR1 and CDR2: SGHTA and FQGNSA. The CDR3 contains 16 residues. Trimming removed 1 base from V and 6 bases from J; junction bases left unmatched: 7. This CDR3 is CASSLVGDRASQPQHF. In DNA, the CDR3 is TGTGCCAGCAGCTTAGTGGGGGACAGGGCTAGTCAGCCCCAGCATTTT.

The chain uses TRBV5-1 and TRBJ2-3; tentative D call: TRBD1 (7 bases). V lost 4 bases and J lost 3, with 12 bases in between. This CDR3 contains 14 residues. Germline V CDR1 and CDR2: SGHRS, YFSETQ. This CDR3 reads CASSPQGRTDTQYF. The CDR3 DNA is TGCGCCAGCAGCCCACAGGGGAGGACAGATACGCAGTATTTT.

The CDR3 DNA sequence: TGTGCCAGCACGGGACAGGGGGGCACAGATACGCAGTATTTT. It encodes CASTGQGGTDTQYF. The chain uses TRBV2 and TRBJ2-3; 11 nucleotides agree with TRBD1. Trimming cost V 7 bases and J 1 base; bases outside gene matches: 1. Germline lookup yields CDR1 SNHLY and CDR2 FYNNEI. This CDR3 has 14 residues.

The chain couples TRBV7-3 to TRBJ1-6; TRBD1 agrees at 7 bases. V gave up 5 bases and J gave up 5 bases; unmatched junction bases: 3. Germline loops: CDR1 SGHTA, CDR2 FQGTGA. This CDR3 is 14 amino acids long. The CDR3 reads CASSLTGDNSPLHF. In DNA, the CDR3 is TGTGCCAGCAGCCTTACAGGGGATAATTCACCCCTCCACTTT.

The CDR3 loop reads CASSYADRGVRGYTF. CDR3 DNA: TGTGCCAGCAGTTACGCGGACAGGGGTGTTAGGGGCTACACCTTC. The V call is TRBV6-5, the J call TRBJ1-2, with TRBD1 identical over 9 bases. With V trimmed by 2 bases and J by 8 bases, 9 bases remained unmatched. The germline V gene encodes CDR1 MNHEY and CDR2 SVGAGI. CDR3 length: 15 residues.

This chain uses TRBV28 with TRBJ2-2, with TRBD2 matching over 11 bases. Germline assignment: CDR1 MDHEN and CDR2 SYDVKM. The CDR3 has 16 amino acids. With 3 bases clipped from V and 5 bases from J, the junction kept 5 bases outside the gene matches. The CDR3 DNA is TGTGCCAGCAGTTTCACTCTAGCGGGGGGAACCGGGGAGCTGTTTTTT. It encodes CASSFTLAGGTGELFF.